Included here is one T cell receptor (beta chain) sequence, with context. TCRdb processed the RT-PCR reads anew with MiXCR; each CDR3 protein has one entry. The sample consists of about 70,000 distinct CDR3 sequences, about a quarter of them appearing once. The V gene's germline CDR1 is DFQATT and CDR2 SNEGSKA (reference sequence). This CDR3 comprises 18 residues. The V end lost 0 bases, the J end lost 5 bases, and 25 bases lay between the germline ends. This specimen belongs to a study of patients and donors after allogeneic stem cell transplantation. The receptor was isolated from a human donor who was either an allogeneic HSCT recipient or a stem cell or donor lymphocyte infusion donor (not recorded which). It is not recorded whose cells these are; they may come from a transplant donor. J is TRBJ1-2 and V is TRBV20-1; D gene ambiguous. What was sequenced was blood, either unsorted or a sorted T cell fraction (not recorded which). For the CDR3, the DNA is TGCAGTGCTAGAGACCGTCCTGGCAGCCCAACCCAGTGGTATGGCTACACCTTC. Translation: CSARDRPGSPTQWYGYTF.